These 6 T cell receptor beta chains share one sample of origin, sequenced in a study of T cell repertoires in cytomegalovirus infection. No antigen has been assigned to these receptors. MiXCR, run by TCRdb on the reads, gives a single entry per CDR3 protein. Here the sample spans under 450,000 distinct CDR3 sequences, around a third being singletons. The sequences come from cultured PBMCs, collected from culture after CMV antigen stimulation. The source of these receptors is a human donor in good health (CMV status not recorded). Some clones in this sample may be carry-over from other donors' samples.

This clonotype turned up a few times. The chain couples TRBV6-2 or TRBV6-3 to TRBJ2-1; 10 nucleotides align to TRBD2. CDR1 is MNHEY and CDR2 is SVGEGT in the germline V gene. The V gene end was trimmed by 6 bases and the J gene end by 0 bases; junction bases not matched to a gene: 5. The CDR3 runs 16 residues. Here the CDR3 DNA reads TGTGCCAGCAGCTCCGGGACTAGCGTCTCCTACAATGAGCAGTTCTTC. Translating it yields CASSSGTSVSYNEQFF.

This chain uses TRBV7-2 with TRBJ2-3; 8 nucleotides agree with TRBD2. The CDR3 has 16 residues. CDR1 is SGHTA and CDR2 is FQGNSA in the germline V gene. J was trimmed by 1 base and V by 1 base; bases with no gene match: 4. Here the CDR3 reads CASSLVATSGTDTQYF. In DNA form, the CDR3 reads TGTGCCAGCAGCTTAGTCGCGACTAGCGGCACAGATACGCAGTATTTT.

The chain recombines TRBV7-2 with TRBJ2-7; 7 nucleotides line up with TRBD1. The CDR3 is 12 residues long. Trimming at V came to 4 bases and at J to 6 bases, leaving 3 bases not matched to a gene. The germline CDR1 and CDR2 sequences are SGHTA and FQGNSA. The CDR3 spells CASSSRTGEQYF. The DNA for the CDR3 is TGTGCCAGCAGCTCCCGGACAGGCGAGCAGTACTTC.

This chain links TRBV7-2 with TRBJ2-2; perhaps TRBD2 as D (5 bases). V lost 2 bases and J lost 5, with 18 bases in between. The CDR3 consists of 17 residues. Germline V gene data show CDR1 as SGHTA and CDR2 as FQGNSA. CDR3 DNA: TGTGCCAGCAGCTTAAACTCTAATGTTGGCGGGACCGGGGAGCTGTTTTTT. It is translated as CASSLNSNVGGTGELFF.

The rearrangement links TRBV20-1 to TRBJ2-3, with TRBD2 matching over 14 bases. The CDR3 has 14 residues. The germline V gene encodes CDR1 DFQATT and CDR2 SNEGSKA (reference sequence). The V segment lost 7 bases and the J segment 4 bases; nucleotides outside the gene matches: 4. The CDR3: CSGGTSGSADTQYF. The DNA for the CDR3 is TGCAGTGGTGGGACTAGCGGGAGTGCAGATACGCAGTATTTT.

The chain links TRBV19 to TRBJ1-2; the D is unclear. Trimming cost V 4 bases and J 2 bases, with 8 bases left between them. CDR1 LNHDA and CDR2 SQIVND come from the germline V gene (reference sequence). The CDR3 runs to 13 residues. CDR3 nucleotides: TGTGCCAGTAGTACCGCAGGAAACTATGGCTACACCTTC. Translation: CASSTAGNYGYTF.